This TCR beta chain was obtained from a study of regulatory T cells in long-lasting Graves disease. Arm-PCR with iRepertoire HTBI primers amplified the CDR3 regions for these TCR beta libraries. In the original workflow: The study identified 55 to 80 TRBV and 11 to 15 TRBJ segments across samples. TCRdb fed the multiplex PCR reads into MiXCR, producing one record per CDR3 protein. In this record, the V and J calls reflect TCRdb's handling and not the investigators' own analysis. The sample lists a few hundred thousand distinct CDR3 sequences, about 18% seen once, with roughly a fifth in the top ten. This clonotype has at least ten counts. Its antigen is undetermined. Time point here: newly diagnosed GD, antithyroid drugs for less than 3 months. Scientists built the TCR library using RNA that was extracted from PBMCs. Peripheral blood, Nine milliliters per patient, was collected in EDTA tubes. The J segment lost 4 bases and the V segment lost 2 bases, leaving 4 bases of the junction unmatched. The germline CDR1 and CDR2 sequences are MDHEN and SYDVKM. This CDR3 spans 15 amino acids.

Regarding the study as a whole: The TCR repertoire of persistent Graves' patients was less diverse than that of newly diagnosed ones.

This clonotype originated in a female donor with Graves disease. This chain joins TRBV28 and TRBJ2-1; 8 bases line up with TRBD2. Sample: peripheral blood mononuclear cells (PBMCs), taken at new diagnosis, from a patient treated with antithyroid drugs. CDR3 residues: CASSLGSGTYNEQFF. The CDR3 DNA reads TGTGCCAGCAGTTTAGGTAGCGGGACTTACAATGAGCAGTTCTTC.